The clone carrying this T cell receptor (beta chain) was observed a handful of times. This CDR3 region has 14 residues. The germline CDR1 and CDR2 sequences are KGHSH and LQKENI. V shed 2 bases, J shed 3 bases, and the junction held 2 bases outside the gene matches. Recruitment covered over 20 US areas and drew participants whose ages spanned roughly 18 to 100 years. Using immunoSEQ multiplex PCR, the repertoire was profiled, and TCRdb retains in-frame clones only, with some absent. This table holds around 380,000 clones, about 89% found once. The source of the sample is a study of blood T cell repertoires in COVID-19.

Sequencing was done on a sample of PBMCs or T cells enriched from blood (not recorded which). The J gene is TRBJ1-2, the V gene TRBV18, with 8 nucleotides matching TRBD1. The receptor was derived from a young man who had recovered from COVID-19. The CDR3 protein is CASSPGTGHYGYTF. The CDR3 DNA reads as TGTGCCAGCTCACCAGGGACAGGCCACTATGGCTACACCTTC.